This T cell receptor (beta chain) was captured by sequencing in a study of blood T cell repertoires in COVID-19 (dated by TCRdb to the early 2020s). For the study in its entirety: Samples from collaborators originated in the United States, Italy and Spain and spanned both the acute and convalescent phases of COVID-19. The repertoires were released in a freely available public database intended as a resource for research on the immune response to SARS-CoV-2. HLA class I and class II types, where available, came from metadata supplied by the sample provider rather than from assay-based typing. Deeply sampled blood TCRbeta repertoires from subjects exposed to, actively infected with, or recovered from COVID-19 were included in the dataset. Sample metadata almost always included a de-identified subject ID, COVID-19 status, age in years and sex. The material from the prospective study consisted of cDNA or gDNA derived from T cells, B-cell-depleted T cells, or PBMCs. The samples were drawn from two sources: the first 160 participants of the ongoing ImmuneRACE study, and 950 to 1,500 subjects contributed by 6 global collaborators. Findings and caveats that apply to the study as a whole: The amount of clinical and demographic metadata varied by source and participant and was provided uncurated.

The CDR3 has 15 amino acids, counting the end cysteine and phenylalanine. Of all the DNA, just the CDR3 is kept, 45 bases in frame from base 1. In the germline V gene (reference sequence), CDR1 corresponds to LNHNV and CDR2 to YYDKDF. The junction shows trimming of 3 bases on V and 0 bases on J, plus 9 bases between the germline ends. At one collaborating source in Seattle, patients were enrolled during active infection and were followed longitudinally through the course of disease. Collaborating institutions collected whole blood in K2EDTA tubes following their own protocols. Collaborator samples were shipped for TCRbeta analysis as frozen whole blood, isolated PBMCs, or DNA extracted from either sample type. A remark on this clone: Its antigen has not been determined. Nothing much larger sits one base from this clone, and base qualities are not available.

TCRbeta CDR3 regions were amplified from genomic DNA by means of the immunoSEQ Assay, a bias-controlled multiplex PCR. The original pipeline was this. Nucleated cell counts per sample were estimated from amplification of reference gene primers within the assay. To quantify the absolute abundance of each unique TCRbeta CDR3 rearrangement, sequence reads were collapsed and filtered. For each sample, productive Simpson clonality was calculated as the square root of Simpson's diversity index across productive rearrangements. TCRdb took this table from immuneACCESS and kept in-frame rearrangements with V and J called. Such tables lack part of the clones; where checked against another copy, unresolved V genes explain under half of the gap, and the rest is unexplained. V, J and clone size are those of that table, while D and trimming were read from the DNA. In all, the sample holds fewer than 200,000 clones, and roughly 80% of those were seen once. Of the sample, about 12% falls within the top ten clones.

The chain links TRBV15 with TRBJ1-5, with the identity of the D gene unclear. The clonotype originates from a woman older than 75 with COVID-19, enrolled during active disease. The material sequenced was peripheral blood. The CDR3 region has the sequence CATSSGHYSNQPQHF. The nucleotide sequence is given as TGTGCCACCAGCAGCGGTCACTATAGCAATCAGCCCCAGCATTTT.